This TCR beta chain was recovered during a study of blood T cell repertoires in COVID-19. Looking at the study overall: The United States, Italy and Spain were the sources of the acute and convalescent COVID-19 samples. The cDNA or gDNA used as material had been derived from T cells, B-cell-depleted T cells, or PBMCs.

Germline-derived CDR1 and CDR2 are MGHRA and YSYEKL. The V and J ends lost 2 bases and 0 bases respectively, with 10 bases between them. The CDR3 covers 15 residues. As processed by the authors: Estimation of nucleated cell counts was performed using reference gene primer amplification. Sequencing was performed with immunoSEQ multiplex PCR; in TCRdb, only in-frame clones are kept and a portion is missing. V and J calls and clone size follow that table, whereas D and trimming were derived from the DNA. The sample includes a few hundred thousand clones, 75% to 90% of them seen just once. What was sequenced was peripheral blood. The chain carries TRBV4-1 and TRBJ1-1, with TRBD1 as a possible D gene (6 bases). This TCR came from a woman aged 30 to 39 with active or convalescent COVID-19. The CDR3 is CASSQQQGVNTEAFF. CDR3 DNA: TGCGCCAGCAGCCAACAACAGGGAGTGAACACTGAAGCTTTCTTT.